This TCR beta chain was retrieved from a study of blood T cell repertoires in COVID-19. Background on the study: Sample material is recorded as cDNA or gDNA derived from T cells, B-cell-depleted T cells, or PBMCs.

The CDR3 has 15 amino acids. With 0 bases removed from V and 8 bases from J, the gap between germline ends came to 11 bases. Germline V gene sequence: CDR1 LGHDT, CDR2 YNNKEL (reference sequence). Clones were read by immunoSEQ multiplex PCR, and TCRdb kept only the in-frame ones, dropping some. The sample records about 150,000 clones, over 90% being singletons. The chain has TRBV3-1 (or the pseudogene TRBV3-2) and TRBJ1-6; TRBD1 might be the D (6 bases). The clonotype was recovered from a man aged 50 or older with acute or convalescent COVID-19. The sequenced sample consisted of peripheral blood. The CDR3, as DNA: TGTGCCAGCAGCCAAGATCCAGGGGATGATTCACCCCTCCACTTT. The encoded protein is CASSQDPGDDSPLHF.